This TCR beta chain emerged from a study of cytomegalovirus exposure and HLA in healthy donors. TCRdb's table, derived via immunoSEQ multiplex PCR, lists solely in-frame clones and lacks some. The sample holds 130,000 to 150,000 clones, about nine tenths seen once. As to this clone: Its target is unknown.

With 5 bases clipped from V and 5 bases from J, the junction kept 23 bases outside the gene matches. From germline, CDR1 is LNHDA and CDR2 SQIVND (reference sequence). The CDR3 totals 20 residues. Study findings and constraints: Within the 100 to 150 validation repertoires, first-cohort TCR clusters tended to co-occur, according to a later analysis. It was approximately 150 TCR beta chains that were listed as cytomegalovirus-associated. Cytomegalovirus status was reportedly diagnosed by the classifier with high sensitivity and specificity. Generally TCR sequences proved uncommon, though certain public TCRs appeared in numerous donors.

The genes are TRBV19 and TRBJ2-2, with TRBD1 matching over 7 bases. The source material was PBMCs. This clonotype originated in a woman aged 25 to 39 in good health and CMV-seropositive. The CDR3 reads CASSAVRDTRGFFRTGELFF. In DNA, the CDR3 is TGTGCCAGTAGTGCCGTCCGGGACACCAGGGGGTTTTTCAGGACCGGGGAGCTGTTTTTT. The entire variable domain, with the rest obtained from reference TRBV19 and TRBJ2-2, is as follows: DGGITQSPKYLFRKEGQNVTLSCEQNLNHDAMYWYRQDPGQGLRLIYYSQIVNDFQKGDIAEGYSVSREKKESFPLTVTSAQKNPTAFYLCASSAVRDTRGFFRTGELFFGEGSRLTVL.